The clone carrying this T cell receptor beta chain appeared once. The repertoire was sequenced with immunoSEQ multiplex PCR; TCRdb's copy has only in-frame clones and lacks some. The data contain about 220,000 clones, more than 65% of them seen just once; the ten biggest clones take up roughly a tenth. This sample stems from a study of blood T cell repertoires in COVID-19. Trimming shortened V by 8 bases and J by 2 bases, and 11 bases separated the two germline ends. Germline loops: CDR1 ENHRY, CDR2 SYGVKD. This CDR3 has 13 residues. This chain uses TRBV10-3 with TRBJ2-3; D call uncertain. The sequencing input was peripheral blood. The clonotype comes from a man between 50 and 59 years old with active or convalescent COVID-19. CDR3: CAIATTDTDTQYF. CDR3 bases: TGTGCCATCGCCACCACTGACACAGATACGCAGTATTTT.